These 24 T cell receptor beta chains share one sample of origin, sequenced in a study of T cell repertoires in cytomegalovirus infection. These TCRs are of unknown antigen specificity. From the reads, TCRdb called clonotypes with MiXCR, one entry per CDR3 protein. The sample lists some 100,000 distinct CDR3 sequences, roughly 30% occurring once. Sequences were derived from CD8+ T cells from cultured PBMCs, sampled from culture after CMV antigen stimulation. These TCRs come from a human donor in good health (CMV status not recorded). Some clones in this sample may be carry-over from other donors' samples.

This clonotype was recorded a few times. V gene TRBV20-1 combines with J gene TRBJ2-1; TRBD2 is a possible D gene (6 bases). Germline CDR1 DFQATT, CDR2 SNEGSKA (reference sequence). CDR3 length equals 15 residues. Between the trimmed V and J ends, which lost 6 bases and 7 bases, there was a span of 22 bases. CDR3 sequence reads: CSALPPPGGGNEQFF. The CDR3 nucleotides read TGCAGTGCCCTCCCCCCTCCCGGGGGTGGAAATGAGCAGTTCTTC.

The V gene is TRBV12-3 or TRBV12-4, the J gene TRBJ2-5; no clear D. The CDR3 is made up of 14 amino acids. Trimming stripped 1 base from V and 5 bases from J, with 11 bases between. The CDR3 loop is CASSLGLHPETQYF. The CDR3 bases are TGTGCCAGCAGTTTAGGGTTACACCCGGAGACCCAGTACTTC.

This chain links TRBV5-8 with TRBJ1-1; D is possibly TRBD1 (5 bases). There are 14 residues in the CDR3. Germline CDR1 is SGHTS and CDR2 is YDEGEE. V was cut by 2 bases and J by 5 bases, with 13 bases left in between. CDR3 nucleotides: TGTGCCAGCAGCTTTGCAGGGTTACGGACTGAAGCTTTCTTT. Residues: CASSFAGLRTEAFF.

This rearrangement joins TRBV15 to TRBJ2-1, with 13 positions matching TRBD2. Germline V lookup: CDR1 LNHNV, CDR2 YYDKDF (reference sequence). The CDR3 totals 19 residues. Trimming at V came to 5 bases and at J to 4 bases, leaving 14 bases not matched to a gene. CDR3 sequence (DNA): TGTGCCACCAGCTCCCTCCTACCCCAGACTAGCGGGGGGTACAATGAGCAGTTCTTC. This translates into CATSSLLPQTSGGYNEQFF.

The chain uses TRBV19 and TRBJ2-1; no firm D call. Germline V gives CDR1 LNHDA, CDR2 SQIVND (reference sequence). Trimming shortened V by 0 bases and J by 9 bases, and 6 bases separated the two germline ends. The CDR3 is 12 amino acids. The CDR3 DNA follows: TGTGCCAGTAGTATAGAAGGCGGTGAGCAGTTCTTC. Protein: CASSIEGGEQFF.

The V call is TRBV13, the J call TRBJ2-7; D could derive from TRBD1 or TRBD2 (6 bases each). The CDR3 sequence is 13 residues long. Trimming shortened V by 5 bases and J by 6 bases, and 14 bases separated the two germline ends. Germline CDR1 is PRHDT and CDR2 is FYEKMQ (reference sequence). The CDR3 is CASSLTGAGEQYF. CDR3 nucleotides: TGTGCCAGCAGCCTAACGGGGGCGGGCGAGCAGTACTTC.

The CDR3 nucleotides read TGTGCCACCAGCAGAGAAGGGGCAGGGGTGAACAATGAGCAGTTCTTC. Translating gives CATSREGAGVNNEQFF. The chain uses TRBV15 and TRBJ2-1; a weak D match, TRBD1 (6 bases). Germline values: CDR1 LNHNV, CDR2 YYDKDF (reference sequence). There are 16 residues in the CDR3. Trimming took 0 bases from V and 5 from J, leaving 14 bases between them. Full variable domain (missing parts from reference TRBV15 and TRBJ2-1): DAMVIQNPRYQVTQFGKPVTLSCSQTLNHNVMYWYQQKSSQAPKLLFHYYDKDFNNEADTPDNFQSRRPNTSFCFLDIRSPGLGDTAMYLCATSREGAGVNNEQFFGPGTRLTVL.

The rearrangement joins TRBV7-3 to TRBJ2-3; no reliable D call. CDR3 length equals 14 residues. Germline V gene data show CDR1 as SGHTA and CDR2 as FQGTGA. Trimming cost V 5 bases and J 1 base, with 10 bases left between them. The CDR3 coding sequence is TGTGCCAGCAGCCCCCAAGTTCGCACAGATACGCAGTATTTT. As protein: CASSPQVRTDTQYF.

The chain combines TRBV6-5 with TRBJ1-6; no clear D. With 0 bases removed from V and 6 bases from J, the gap between germline ends came to 12 bases. CDR1 MNHEY and CDR2 SVGAGI come from the germline V gene. This CDR3 region has 16 residues. CDR3 sequence: CASSYSNTRSNSPLHF. The CDR3 region has the DNA TGTGCCAGCAGTTACTCGAATACAAGATCTAATTCACCCCTCCACTTT.

This clonotype was seen repeatedly, ten times or more. The chain is built from TRBV7-3 and TRBJ2-5; TRBD2 aligns across 8 bases. After removal of 3 bases from V and 5 bases from J, the junction contained 8 bases not matched to a gene. This CDR3 contains 15 residues. Germline V lookup: CDR1 SGHTA, CDR2 FQGTGA. The CDR3 reads CASSFQAGVGETQYF. CDR3 coding DNA: TGTGCCAGCAGCTTCCAAGCGGGGGTGGGGGAGACCCAGTACTTC.

V usage is TRBV27 and J usage is TRBJ2-1, with D hard to call. Germline CDR1 reads MNHEY; CDR2 reads SMNVEV (reference sequence). The V end lost 6 bases, the J end lost 5 bases, and 11 bases lay between the germline ends. There are 13 residues in the CDR3. CDR3 residues: CASSYTENNEQFF. The CDR3 DNA follows: TGTGCCAGCAGCTATACAGAAAACAATGAGCAGTTCTTC.

This clonotype was recorded only once. The chain employs TRBV7-3 and TRBJ2-3, with no clear D. V shed 4 bases and J shed 0 bases, with 8 bases lying between them. The CDR3 contains 14 residues. The germline CDR1 and CDR2 sequences are SGHTA and FQGTGA. The CDR3 protein is CASSSTESTDTQYF. CDR3 in DNA: TGTGCCAGCAGCTCAACGGAGAGCACAGATACGCAGTATTTT.

This clonotype turned up a few times. This sequence joins TRBV19 and TRBJ2-5; D unclear. V was cut by 2 bases and J by 5 bases, with 9 bases left in between. The CDR3 has 13 amino acids. From germline, CDR1 is LNHDA and CDR2 SQIVND (reference sequence). CDR3 amino acids: CASSILVGETQYF. For the CDR3, the DNA is TGTGCCAGTAGTATACTAGTCGGGGAGACCCAGTACTTC.

In this sample, this clonotype turned up a few times. The chain employs TRBV15 and TRBJ2-5, with D perhaps given as TRBD1 or TRBD2 (5 bases each). Germline V gene sequence: CDR1 LNHNV, CDR2 YYDKDF (reference sequence). The CDR3 consists of 13 residues. Trimming removed 8 bases at V and 4 bases at J, with 14 bases between. In nucleotides, the CDR3 is TGTGCCACCGATTCGGGGCGCGGAGAGACCCAGTACTTC. This encodes CATDSGRGETQYF.

This clonotype was detected only a few times. The rearrangement links TRBV20-1 to TRBJ1-1; possibly TRBD1 for D (6 bases). The CDR3 has 12 amino acids. In germline, CDR1 is DFQATT, CDR2 SNEGSKA (reference sequence). Trimming removed 7 bases from V and 3 bases from J, with 12 bases in between. As DNA, the CDR3 is TGCAGTGTCCCGACAGGAGACACTGAAGCTTTCTTT. Its protein product is CSVPTGDTEAFF.

There are a few counts of this clonotype. This chain joins TRBV7-6 and TRBJ2-6; D possibly uses TRBD1 or TRBD2 (5 bases each). Deletions cut 10 bases from V and 2 bases from J, with 12 bases between. The CDR3 loop spans 14 amino acids. Per the germline V gene, CDR1 is SGHVS and CDR2 is FNYEAQ. The CDR3, as DNA: TGTGCCACCGATGGGGGTACTGGGGCCAACGTCCTGACTTTC. The encoded protein is CATDGGTGANVLTF.

The V call is TRBV28, the J call TRBJ2-1; 11 bases are shared with TRBD1. The V and J ends lost 4 bases and 7 bases, in that order; junction bases with no gene match: 3. This CDR3 is 14 amino acids long. The germline V gene encodes CDR1 MDHEN and CDR2 SYDVKM. The CDR3 sequence: CASSSGQGANEQFF. In DNA, the CDR3 is TGTGCCAGCAGTTCCGGACAGGGGGCGAATGAGCAGTTCTTC.

The chain links TRBV12-3 or TRBV12-4 to TRBJ1-2; maybe TRBD1 (5 bases). The CDR3 is made up of 14 amino acids. V shed 4 bases and J shed 6 bases, with 15 bases lying between them. CDR3: CASSYAGGKDGYTF. CDR3 in DNA: TGTGCCAGCAGTTACGCCGGGGGGAAAGATGGCTACACCTTC.

There are a few counts of this clonotype. This chain connects TRBV7-2 to TRBJ2-5; the D call may be TRBD1 or TRBD2 (6 bases each). The CDR3 runs 16 residues. CDR1 is SGHTA and CDR2 is FQGNSA in the germline V gene. The V end was cut by 1 base, the J end by 1 base, with 13 bases between. The CDR3 region has the DNA TGTGCCAGCAGCTTAGATCTGGGGGGCCCCCAAGAGACCCAGTACTTC. This codes for CASSLDLGGPQETQYF.

The table lists this clonotype with a few counts. This sequence joins TRBV12-3 or TRBV12-4 and TRBJ2-6; no firm D call. There are 15 residues in the CDR3. Trimming removed 5 bases from V and 0 bases from J, with 8 bases in between. The CDR3 here is CASSPSFSGANVLTF. CDR3 nucleotide sequence: TGTGCCAGCAGTCCTAGTTTCTCTGGGGCCAACGTCCTGACTTTC.

This clonotype showed up many times. The chain links TRBV27 to TRBJ1-1; no clear D. This CDR3 has 17 residues. The ends were cut back, 5 bases at V and 5 bases at J, with 24 bases in the middle. Germline lookup yields CDR1 MNHEY and CDR2 SMNVEV (reference sequence). CDR3 residues: CASSPYIISTLGTEAFF. In nucleotides, the CDR3 is TGTGCCAGCAGTCCTTATATTATCTCAACCCTTGGGACTGAAGCTTTCTTT.

The J gene is TRBJ2-7, the V gene TRBV2; no clear D gene. V lost 0 bases, J lost 3 bases, and 3 bases lay in between. The length of the CDR3 is 12 residues. Germline lookup yields CDR1 SNHLY and CDR2 FYNNEI. The CDR3 region is CASSEAIYEQYF. The CDR3 nucleotides read TGTGCCAGCAGTGAAGCGATCTACGAGCAGTACTTC.

In its sample, this clonotype was seen a few times. The gene calls are TRBV2 and TRBJ1-2; unclear D gene. CDR3 length: 17 amino acids. V dropped 2 bases and J dropped 2 bases, with 18 bases sitting between them. From germline, CDR1 is SNHLY and CDR2 FYNNEI. CDR3 protein: CASSEFGLSELNYGYTF. The CDR3 coding sequence is TGTGCCAGCAGTGAATTTGGACTCTCCGAACTCAACTATGGCTACACCTTC.

The rearrangement links TRBV5-1 to TRBJ1-2; D remains unclear. The V gene's germline CDR1 is SGHRS and CDR2 YFSETQ. The ends were cut back, 0 bases at V and 0 bases at J, with 9 bases in the middle. This CDR3 spans 15 amino acids. In nucleotides, the CDR3 is TGCGCCAGCAGCTTGGAGGTCACCACTAACTATGGCTACACCTTC. This translates into CASSLEVTTNYGYTF.